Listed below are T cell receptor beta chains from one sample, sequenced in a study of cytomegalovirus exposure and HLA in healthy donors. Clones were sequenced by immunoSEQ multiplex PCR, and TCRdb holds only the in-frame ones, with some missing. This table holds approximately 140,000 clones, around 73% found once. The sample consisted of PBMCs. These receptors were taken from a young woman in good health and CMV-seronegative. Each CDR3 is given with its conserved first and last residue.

CDR3: CASSLRTGNTDTQYF
V: TRBV27

CDR3: CASSHDRESYEQYF
V: TRBV6-5

CDR3: CASSASGSPYEQFF
V: TRBV5-1

CDR3: CASSLGTGIDIYEQFF
V: TRBV11-1

CDR3: CASSYSGTANSPLHF
V: TRBV6-6

CDR3: CASSLSQGLGYGYTF
V: TRBV5-4

CDR3: CASSVGRGASNEKLFF
V: TRBV9

CDR3: CASSYSATYGYTF
V: TRBV6-5

CDR3: CASSQRDTYGYTF
V: TRBV19

CDR3: CASSLGIPGQGSDTQYF
V: TRBV27

CDR3: CASSFRGSSSTDTQYF
V: TRBV7-2

CDR3: CASSPGTGVNSPLHF
V: TRBV18

CDR3: CASSYSRELPPQHF
V: TRBV6-5

CDR3: CASSPRRAVKVAQGTEAFF
V: TRBV5-1